Presented here are 27 T cell receptor beta chains from one specimen sequenced in a study of spatial heterogeneity in lung cancer. TCRdb independently ran MiXCR on the 5' RACE reads; one entry per CDR3 protein. The table shows 8,000 to 9,000 distinct CDR3 sequences, with about 9.3% occurring only once. Study-level findings and limits: Intratumoral expanded alpha and beta TCR counts were found to track tumor mutation counts.

No antigen has been identified for these receptors. Time point: sample taken at primary tumor resection. The sequences come from lung tumor tissue, collected at surgery. Source of these receptors: a male donor with early-stage non-small cell lung cancer.

This clonotype was seen many times. The CDR3 nucleotides are TGCGCCAGCAGCCAGGACAGGGCTGGGTACGAGCAGTACTTC. Protein sequence: CASSQDRAGYEQYF. The genes are TRBV5-1 and TRBJ2-7; 8 bases map to TRBD1. V lost 4 bases to trimming and J lost 4 bases; unmatched junction nucleotides: 7. The CDR3 runs 14 residues. Germline CDR1 reads SGHRS; CDR2 reads YFSETQ.

By frequency in the sample, this clonotype is medium-sized (0.01 to 0.1%). The rearrangement joins TRBV24-1 to TRBJ1-1; D gene unclear. V gave up 5 bases and J gave up 1 base, with 4 bases separating them. The CDR3 totals 12 residues. Per germline, CDR1 KGHDR and CDR2 SFDVKD. CDR3 sequence: CATSGPNTEAFF. In nucleotides, the CDR3 is TGTGCCACCAGTGGCCCGAACACTGAAGCTTTCTTT.

In its sample, this clonotype ranks as medium-sized. The V call is TRBV20-1, the J call TRBJ2-7; the D is unclear. V was clipped by 3 bases and J by 3 bases, with 12 bases between them. Germline V CDR1 and CDR2: DFQATT, SNEGSKA (reference sequence). The CDR3 covers 13 residues. The DNA for the CDR3 is TGCAGTGCTAGTGGTGACAAGTACTACGAGCAGTACTTC. This encodes CSASGDKYYEQYF.

This clonotype is categorized as medium-sized. The J gene is TRBJ2-1, the V gene TRBV4-1; the D gene is possibly TRBD2 (5 bases). Germline values: CDR1 MGHRA, CDR2 YSYEKL. The CDR3 loop spans 16 amino acids. V shed 0 bases and J shed 0 bases, with 9 bases lying between them. The DNA for the CDR3 is TGCGCCAGCAGCCAAGATCGGGGATTCTCCTACAATGAGCAGTTCTTC. Translated, it gives CASSQDRGFSYNEQFF.

This clonotype was found many times. This chain uses TRBV28 with TRBJ2-1, with TRBD2 identical over 13 bases. The CDR3 is 15 residues long. Germline loops: CDR1 MDHEN, CDR2 SYDVKM. V was clipped by 5 bases and J by 8 bases; unmatched bases: 6. This CDR3 is CASSTSGRGLYEQFF. In DNA, the CDR3 is TGTGCCAGCAGTACTAGCGGGAGGGGCCTTTATGAGCAGTTCTTC.

This clonotype was counted ten times or more. The chain employs TRBV4-1 and TRBJ1-1, with 7 bases that match TRBD1. Germline loops: CDR1 MGHRA, CDR2 YSYEKL. This CDR3 contains 13 residues. V lost 4 bases and J lost 12; bases outside the gene matches: 11. In DNA form, the CDR3 reads TGCGCCAGCAGCCCCGACAGGGCCTCGGCCCCTTTCTTT. It specifies CASSPDRASAPFF.

This clonotype showed up many times. V and J are TRBV12-3 or TRBV12-4 and TRBJ1-5; TRBD1 matches at 8 bases. This CDR3 region has 17 residues. The J segment lost 6 bases and the V segment lost 5 bases, leaving 15 bases of the junction unmatched. The chain's CDR3 is CASSLGQGRNVGQPQHF. The CDR3 DNA is TGTGCCAGCAGTCTTGGACAGGGTCGGAACGTTGGTCAGCCCCAGCATTTT.

This clonotype showed up many times. The chain employs TRBV28 and TRBJ1-2; D remains unclear. CDR3 length: 12 amino acids. Trimming pared 6 bases from V and 0 bases from J, leaving 5 bases between. The germline CDR1 and CDR2 sequences are MDHEN and SYDVKM. The chain's CDR3 is CASRLTNYGYTF. CDR3 bases: TGTGCCAGCAGACTAACTAACTATGGCTACACCTTC.

By its share, this clonotype is medium-sized (0.01 to 0.1%). The rearrangement joins TRBV20-1 to TRBJ1-1, with D hard to call. Trimming stripped 1 base from V and 11 bases from J, with 8 bases between. Per the germline V gene, CDR1 is DFQATT and CDR2 is SNEGSKA (reference sequence). This CDR3 has 10 amino acids. The CDR3 region has the DNA TGCAGTGCTAGAGCCCCTCCGGCTTTCTTT. This codes for CSARAPPAFF.

This clonotype occurred many times. V usage is TRBV12-3 or TRBV12-4 and J usage is TRBJ1-1; the D gene is possibly TRBD1 (6 bases). Trimming pared 6 bases from V and 1 base from J, leaving 12 bases between. The CDR3 is made up of 14 amino acids. CDR3 residues: CASRGGQSNTEAFF. The CDR3 nucleotides are TGTGCCAGCAGGGGGGGACAATCGAACACTGAAGCTTTCTTT.

The chain carries TRBV6-1 and TRBJ2-1; TRBD2 might be the D (5 bases). Germline values: CDR1 MNHNS, CDR2 SASEGT. The length of the CDR3 is 19 residues. V dropped 4 bases and J dropped 9 bases, with 31 bases sitting between them. The CDR3 DNA is TGTGCCAGCAGTGCGGCTTCTTCCTACGCTAGGGCTAGCAATAGTGAGCAGTTCTTC. Translated: CASSAASSYARASNSEQFF.

This clonotype has a count of ten or more. The chain has TRBV6-5 and TRBJ1-1; D is possibly TRBD1 (6 bases). Germline loops: CDR1 MNHEY, CDR2 SVGAGI. The CDR3 runs 13 residues. Trimming stripped 6 bases from V and 7 bases from J, with 15 bases between. In DNA, the CDR3 is TGTGCCAGCAGCCCCTTGAGGGGGGATGAAGCTTTCTTT. This codes for CASSPLRGDEAFF.

This clonotype was counted many times. The chain couples TRBV20-1 to TRBJ2-1; no clear D gene. The length of the CDR3 is 14 residues. Trimming left V 5 bases short and J 3 bases short, with 14 bases between. Per the germline V gene, CDR1 is DFQATT and CDR2 is SNEGSKA (reference sequence). CDR3 loop: CSARSLVFYNEQFF. CDR3 nucleotides: TGCAGTGCTCGGTCCCTAGTCTTCTACAATGAGCAGTTCTTC.

The genes are TRBV12-3 or TRBV12-4 and TRBJ2-5; 11 nucleotides match TRBD2. V lost 5 bases to trimming and J lost 7 bases; unmatched junction nucleotides: 15. CDR3 size: 17 residues. CDR3 DNA: TGTGCCAGCAGTGAAAGACTAGCGGGGAGCCCTTACCCGACCCAGTACTTC. Its translation is CASSERLAGSPYPTQYF.

This clonotype occurred many times. The J gene is TRBJ1-5, the V gene TRBV6-5, with 8 bases that match TRBD1. Germline trimming cut 6 bases from V and 9 bases from J; bases unmatched to any gene: 10. The CDR3 consists of 14 residues. CDR1 is MNHEY, CDR2 SVGAGI, per germline. The CDR3 region has the DNA TGTGCCAGCAGGAAGACAGGGGAAGAATGGCCCCAGCATTTT. As protein: CASRKTGEEWPQHF.

By share of the sample, this clonotype is medium-sized. The chain links TRBV28 to TRBJ2-1, with no clear D. The germline CDR1 and CDR2 sequences are MDHEN and SYDVKM. The V end was cut by 1 base, the J end by 6 bases, with 7 bases between. This CDR3 region has 13 residues. Here the CDR3 DNA reads TGTGCCAGCAGTTTATTCCGCGGCAATGAGCAGTTCTTC. Its protein is CASSLFRGNEQFF.

This chain joins TRBV20-1 and TRBJ2-5; possibly TRBD1 for D (5 bases). Trimming shortened V by 3 bases and J by 2 bases, and 10 bases separated the two germline ends. The CDR3 runs 13 residues. Looked up from germline, CDR1 is DFQATT and CDR2 is SNEGSKA (reference sequence). The CDR3: CSARDKRQETQYF. The CDR3 region has the DNA TGCAGTGCTAGGGACAAGAGACAAGAGACCCAGTACTTC.

This clonotype was recorded many times. The J gene is TRBJ1-2, the V gene TRBV27, with D maybe TRBD1 (5 bases). Germline CDR1 is MNHEY and CDR2 is SMNVEV (reference sequence). Between the trimmed V and J ends, which lost 8 bases and 2 bases, there was a span of 18 bases. The CDR3 length is 15 residues. CDR3 sequence (DNA): TGTGCCAGCTTTTCCCCCAGGGCACAAAACTATGGCTACACCTTC. This translates into CASFSPRAQNYGYTF.

This clonotype qualifies as medium-sized (0.01 to 0.1%). The gene calls are TRBV3-1 and TRBJ1-5, with 9 bases lining up with TRBD1. The CDR3 totals 15 residues. Germline lookup yields CDR1 LGHDT and CDR2 YNNKEL (reference sequence). V shed 6 bases and J 2 bases; nucleotides not matched to a gene: 5. The CDR3 spells CASRSGQGGNQPQHF. Written as DNA, the CDR3 is TGTGCCAGCAGGTCGGGACAGGGAGGCAATCAGCCCCAGCATTTT.

Many counts were recorded for this clonotype. The genes are TRBV10-3 and TRBJ2-3; 8 bases map to TRBD1. Trimming removed 2 bases from V and 3 bases from J; junction bases left unmatched: 4. The CDR3 runs to 15 residues. Germline assignment: CDR1 ENHRY and CDR2 SYGVKD. The CDR3 spells CAISEGRGLTDTQYF. CDR3 in DNA: TGTGCCATCAGTGAGGGCAGGGGGCTTACAGATACGCAGTATTTT.

This clonotype is classed as medium-sized. V is TRBV28 and J is TRBJ1-4; 7 bases fit TRBD1. The germline V gene encodes CDR1 MDHEN and CDR2 SYDVKM. Germline trimming cut 0 bases from V and 0 bases from J; bases unmatched to any gene: 4. The CDR3 has 17 residues. CDR3 residues: CASSLWGQGATNEKLFF. Written as DNA, the CDR3 is TGTGCCAGCAGTTTATGGGGGCAGGGGGCAACTAATGAAAAACTGTTTTTT.

This clonotype has ten or more counts. This chain uses TRBV7-9 with TRBJ2-1; 7 bases match TRBD2. V shed 4 bases, J shed 9 bases, and the junction held 0 bases outside the gene matches. The CDR3 has 11 residues. Germline V gene data show CDR1 as SEHNR and CDR2 as FQNEAQ (reference sequence). CDR3 residues: CASSWGGEQFF. CDR3 nucleotide sequence: TGTGCCAGCAGCTGGGGGGGTGAGCAGTTCTTC.

This clonotype was seen repeatedly, ten times or more. The J gene is TRBJ2-1, the V gene TRBV12-3 or TRBV12-4; 9 bases line up with TRBD2. This CDR3 region has 14 residues. J lost 7 bases, V lost 5 bases, and 6 bases had no gene match. The CDR3, as DNA: TGTGCCAGCAGTCAGCTAGCGGGGTTTAATGAGCAGTTCTTC. Amino acid sequence: CASSQLAGFNEQFF.

In this sample, this clonotype turned up many times. The chain joins TRBV6-2 or TRBV6-3 to TRBJ2-7; D possibly corresponds to TRBD1 (5 bases). CDR1 MNHEY and CDR2 SVGEGT come from the germline V gene. Trimming shortened V by 6 bases and J by 2 bases, and 8 bases separated the two germline ends. The CDR3 totals 12 residues. This CDR3 is CASSQGTYEQYV. The DNA for the CDR3 is TGTGCCAGCAGCCAGGGTACCTACGAGCAGTACGTC.

This clonotype was seen ten or more times. The chain combines TRBV7-9 with TRBJ2-7; tentatively, D is TRBD2 (5 bases). Germline CDR1 and CDR2: SEHNR and FQNEAQ (reference sequence). V was trimmed by 2 bases and J by 0 bases, leaving 14 bases between them. The CDR3 length is 16 residues. CDR3 nucleotides: TGTGCCAGCAGCTTACTCGGGCGGGCCAGCTCCTACGAGCAGTACTTC. Amino acids: CASSLLGRASSYEQYF.

This clonotype appeared many times. The chain has TRBV5-1 and TRBJ2-3; D is ambiguous. CDR3 length equals 14 residues. V was pared by 1 base and J by 1 base, with 7 bases between. CDR1 is SGHRS and CDR2 is YFSETQ in the germline V gene. The CDR3 DNA reads TGCGCCAGCAGCTTGAGTCAGCGCACAGATACGCAGTATTTT. Translating it yields CASSLSQRTDTQYF.

At least ten counts were recorded for this clonotype. The chain joins TRBV7-7 to TRBJ1-6; 7 nucleotides align to TRBD1. This CDR3 contains 15 residues. The V and J ends lost 5 bases and 6 bases, in that order; junction bases with no gene match: 7. Germline CDR1 SSHAT, CDR2 FNYEAQ (reference sequence). The CDR3 nucleotides are TGTGCCAGCAGCCCTAGACAGGGCCCTAATTCACCCCTCCACTTT. Protein: CASSPRQGPNSPLHF.